The TCR beta chain described here comes from a study of blood T cell repertoires in COVID-19. Sequencing used immunoSEQ multiplex PCR; TCRdb keeps in-frame clones, though not all of them. The data show more than 95,000 clones, around nine tenths seen once. This CDR3 comprises 11 residues. The germline V and J ends were trimmed by 3 bases and 7 bases, with 7 bases remaining between them. The count of this clone is one. The sample consisted of peripheral blood. The chain couples TRBV12-3 or TRBV12-4 to TRBJ2-7, with a tentative D call TRBD2 (5 bases). The sequence came from a human donor in a cohort sampled during active COVID-19. CDR3 amino acids: CASSFTGEQYF. The CDR3 DNA follows: TGTGCCAGCAGTTTCACGGGGGAGCAGTACTTC.